A selection of T cell receptor beta chains follows, all from one sample in a study of blood T cell repertoires in COVID-19. Sequencing used immunoSEQ multiplex PCR; TCRdb keeps in-frame clones, though not all of them. The sample has just under 350,000 clones, about nine tenths seen once. Sequenced sample: peripheral blood. These receptors all come from a woman in her forties or fifties with COVID-19, enrolled during active disease. Both conserved end residues are trimmed from each CDR3.

j_call v_call cdr3_aa
TRBJ1-4 TRBV5-6 ASSLADRPVEKLF
TRBJ1-2 TRBV6-5 ASRGDRSYGYT
TRBJ2-7 TRBV11-2 ASSFQFPSSYEQY
TRBJ2-2 TRBV9 ASSELNTGELF
TRBJ1-2 TRBV11-3 ASSRQGAGGYT
TRBJ1-4 TRBV10-3 ATGAGVTNEKLF
TRBJ2-5 TRBV15 ATSTRTSGSGTQY
TRBJ1-1 TRBV11-3 ASSPRTGTARMNTEAF
TRBJ2-7 TRBV27 ASSLQVSYEQY
TRBJ2-3 TRBV19 ASNPSGQY
TRBJ1-4 TRBV6-5 ASSQPGVNEKLF
TRBJ2-4 TRBV6-5 ASSRDIGNIQY
TRBJ1-1 TRBV6-5 ASSYSGDGTEAF
TRBJ2-7 TRBV7-9 ASSHPGQGVEQY
TRBJ2-5 TRBV11-2 ASSSYRDREETQY